This T cell receptor beta chain is from a study of PD-L1 blockade in urothelial cancer. The method was immunoSEQ multiplex PCR; TCRdb's version includes in-frame clones alone and lacks a portion of them. Of roughly 87,000 clones listed, about 89% were seen once; the top ten hold 0.85% to 1%. CDR3 length equals 13 residues. The V and J ends lost 7 bases and 2 bases respectively, with 12 bases between them. Germline V gene sequence: CDR1 MDHEN, CDR2 SYDVKM. About this clone itself: Its cognate antigen is unknown.

Study conclusions and caveats: Durable benefit was linked to greater 3-week expansion of tumor-associated blood clones.

Described time point: pretreatment peripheral blood. The chain carries TRBV28 and TRBJ2-7; no firm D call. Sequencing was performed on PBMCs, taken around atezolizumab (anti-PD-L1) treatment. The TCR originated in a woman older than 75 with urothelial cancer. CDR3 DNA sequence: TGTGCCAGCACCAGAGCGCAGCCCTACGAGCAGTACTTC. Translated: CASTRAQPYEQYF. Together with reference TRBV28 and TRBJ2-7, the CDR3 gives the full variable domain: DVKVTQSSRYLVKRTGEKVFLECVQDMDHENMFWYRQDPGLGLRLIYFSYDVKMKEKGDIPEGYSVSREKKERFSLILESASTNQTSMYLCASTRAQPYEQYFGPGTRLTVT.